These 31 T cell receptor beta chains were all obtained from the same sample, sequenced in a study of shared clonotypes between healthy human individuals. The protocol was immunoSEQ multiplex PCR, while the TCRdb copy is restricted to in-frame clones and leaves out a portion. The sample lists about 2.4 million clones; roughly 93% were seen once. Sequenced sample: naive CD4+ T cells from PBMCs. Sample subset: CD45RA+ positively selected. The receptor source for this set is a man aged 18 to 30 in good health. Some clones in this sample may be carry-over from other donors' samples.

This clone was observed a single time. The chain combines TRBV5-1 with TRBJ2-5; D is possibly TRBD2 (5 bases). Trimming took 0 bases from V and 2 from J, leaving 14 bases between them. The CDR3 is 16 amino acids. In germline, CDR1 is SGHRS, CDR2 YFSETQ. The CDR3, as DNA: TGCGCCAGCAGCTTGGGCGGGCTAACTTCTCAAGAGACCCAGTACTTC. It is translated as CASSLGGLTSQETQYF.

The chain uses TRBV5-1 and TRBJ2-1, with 7 bases lining up with TRBD2. Germline V gene data show CDR1 as SGHRS and CDR2 as YFSETQ. Unmatched junction bases numbered 11, after V lost 1 base and J lost 7 bases. This CDR3 spans 16 amino acids. CDR3 in amino acids: CASSLMAGVAWNEQFF. CDR3 sequence (DNA): TGCGCCAGCAGCTTGATGGCGGGAGTAGCATGGAATGAGCAGTTCTTC.

The chain is built from TRBV10-1 and TRBJ2-5; possibly TRBD1 for D (6 bases). CDR3 length: 13 residues. Germline CDR1 is WNHNN and CDR2 is SYGVQD (reference sequence). V lost 3 bases to trimming and J lost 3 bases, with 8 bases between them. CDR3 sequence (DNA): TGCGCCAGCAGTGACCCAGGGGAAGAGACCCAGTACTTC. Translation gives CASSDPGEETQYF.

The chain has TRBV6-6 and TRBJ1-4; D gene unclear. This CDR3 has 13 residues. In germline, CDR1 is MNHNY, CDR2 SVGAGI (reference sequence). The V end was cut by 2 bases, the J end by 8 bases, with 9 bases between. CDR3 in amino acids: CASSYIEGEKLFF. The CDR3 DNA follows: TGTGCCAGCAGTTACATCGAGGGAGAAAAACTGTTTTTT.

The J gene is TRBJ1-1, the V gene TRBV30; tentative D call: TRBD1 (6 bases). Trimming took 6 bases from V and 4 from J, leaving 15 bases between them. Per germline, CDR1 GTSNPN and CDR2 SVGIG (reference sequence). The CDR3 length is 13 residues. The CDR3: CACQRTAGTEAFF. The CDR3 DNA is TGTGCCTGCCAACGGACAGCCGGCACTGAAGCTTTCTTT.

The J gene is TRBJ2-1, the V gene TRBV10-1, with TRBD2 identical over 12 bases. After removal of 4 bases from V and 8 bases from J, the junction contained 3 bases not matched to a gene. This CDR3 contains 14 residues. Germline loops: CDR1 WNHNN, CDR2 SYGVQD (reference sequence). Here the CDR3 DNA reads TGCGCCAGCAGTGGACTAGCGGGAGTTCATGAGCAGTTCTTC. Its translation is CASSGLAGVHEQFF.

This sequence joins TRBV15 and TRBJ2-4; TRBD1 matches 8 bases. J lost 7 bases, V lost 0 bases, and 5 bases had no gene match. The CDR3 is made up of 15 amino acids. CDR1 is LNHNV, CDR2 YYDKDF, per germline (reference sequence). The CDR3 is CATSRDRAGGNIQYF. The CDR3 coding sequence is TGTGCCACCAGCAGAGATCGGGCAGGGGGCAACATTCAGTACTTC.

The chain carries TRBV7-9 and TRBJ1-4; TRBD1 might be the D (6 bases). V was clipped by 4 bases and J by 7 bases, with 13 bases between them. The CDR3 loop spans 14 amino acids. CDR1 is SEHNR and CDR2 is FQNEAQ in the germline V gene (reference sequence). CDR3 loop: CASSYRTVGEKLFF. CDR3 sequence (DNA): TGTGCCAGCAGCTATAGGACAGTCGGTGAAAAACTGTTTTTT. Supplemented by reference TRBV7-9 and TRBJ1-4, the full variable domain reads DTGVSQNPRHKITKRGQNVTFRCDPISEHNRLYWYRQTLGQGPEFLTYFQNEAQLEKSRLLSDRFSAERPKGSFSTLEIQRTEQGDSAMYLCASSYRTVGEKLFFGSGTQLSVL.

J is TRBJ1-3 and V is TRBV2; TRBD1 agrees at 8 bases. This CDR3 comprises 15 residues. J lost 2 bases, V lost 4 bases, and 4 bases had no gene match. The V gene's germline CDR1 is SNHLY and CDR2 FYNNEI. CDR3 coding DNA: TGTGCCAGCAGTGGAGACAGGGGACCTGGAAACACCATATATTTT. Residues: CASSGDRGPGNTIYF. Looking up the rest from reference TRBV2 and TRBJ1-3 gives the full variable domain: EPEVTQTPSHQVTQMGQEVILRCVPISNHLYFYWYRQILGQKVEFLVSFYNNEISEKSEIFDDQFSVERPDGSNFTLKIRSTKLEDSAMYFCASSGDRGPGNTIYFGEGSWLTVV.

The chain combines TRBV6-8 with TRBJ2-1; no clear D gene. Germline CDR1 MNHGY, CDR2 SAAAGT. The length of the CDR3 is 17 residues. Trimming removed 5 bases at V and 5 bases at J, with 22 bases between. In DNA, the CDR3 is TGTGCCAGCAGTAAGAGGTACTGGCGCCCGCTCAACAATGAGCAGTTCTTC. Translating it yields CASSKRYWRPLNNEQFF.

This chain links TRBV18 with TRBJ2-5; TRBD1 is a possible D gene (6 bases). The germline V and J ends were trimmed by 2 bases and 5 bases, with 15 bases remaining between them. The germline V gene encodes CDR1 KGHSH and CDR2 LQKENI. The CDR3 is made up of 15 amino acids. The DNA for the CDR3 is TGTGCCAGCTCACCAATGGGGGCGACGTTGGAGACCCAGTACTTC. Encoded protein: CASSPMGATLETQYF.

CDR3: CASSPKVSTGPFEQYF. CDR3 sequence (DNA): TGTGCCAGCAGCCCCAAGGTCTCCACGGGACCGTTCGAGCAGTACTTC. The chain employs TRBV9 and TRBJ2-7, with D possibly called TRBD1 or TRBD2 (5 bases each). Germline V lookup: CDR1 SGDLS, CDR2 YYNGEE. The CDR3 contains 16 residues. Trimming stripped 4 bases from V and 6 bases from J, with 23 bases between.

This clone was recorded only once. The CDR3 DNA sequence: TGTGCCAGCTCACCTTTCAGGGAGCTCACCGGGGAGCTGTTTTTT. Protein: CASSPFRELTGELFF. The chain couples TRBV18 to TRBJ2-2, with D tentatively TRBD1 or TRBD2 (5 bases each). CDR3 length equals 15 residues. Trimming pared 3 bases from V and 4 bases from J, leaving 12 bases between. CDR1 and CDR2 (germline): KGHSH, LQKENI. The entire variable domain, with the rest obtained from reference TRBV18 and TRBJ2-2, is as follows: NAGVMQNPRHLVRRRGQEARLRCSPMKGHSHVYWYRQLPEEGLKFMVYLQKENIIDESGMPKERFSAEFPKEGPSILRIQQVVRGDSAAYFCASSPFRELTGELFFGEGSRLTVL.

The chain couples TRBV13 to TRBJ2-3; D is unclear. V was pared by 4 bases and J by 0 bases, with 14 bases between. The CDR3 consists of 16 residues. Germline-derived CDR1 and CDR2 are PRHDT and FYEKMQ (reference sequence). The CDR3 bases are TGTGCCAGCAGCTCCTCAATCCGGCTTAGCACAGATACGCAGTATTTT. Translating it yields CASSSSIRLSTDTQYF. Combining the CDR3 with reference TRBV13 and TRBJ2-3 gives the whole variable domain AAGVIQSPRHLIKEKRETATLKCYPIPRHDTVYWYQQGPGQDPQFLISFYEKMQSDKGSIPDRFSAQQFSDYHSELNMSSLELGDSALYFCASSSSIRLSTDTQYFGPGTRLTVL.

The chain has TRBV7-3 and TRBJ2-1; D perhaps matches TRBD2 (5 bases). CDR3 length equals 15 residues. Germline values: CDR1 SGHTA, CDR2 FQGTGA. The germline V and J ends were trimmed by 5 bases and 0 bases, with 11 bases remaining between them. The CDR3 here is CASSRGTSSYNEQFF. The CDR3 coding sequence is TGTGCCAGCAGCCGGGGTACGAGCTCCTACAATGAGCAGTTCTTC.

The rearrangement links TRBV14 to TRBJ2-1; 10 bases are shared with TRBD1. V trimming: 1 base; J trimming: 0 bases; junction bases outside the gene matches: 6. The CDR3 extends over 18 amino acids. Germline CDR1 is SGHDN and CDR2 is FVKESK. This chain's CDR3 is CASSQGGQGRPSYNEQFF. The DNA of the CDR3 is TGTGCCAGCAGCCAAGGGGGACAGGGGAGACCCTCCTACAATGAGCAGTTCTTC.

This chain connects TRBV18 to TRBJ2-7, with D tentatively TRBD1 or TRBD2 (5 bases each). The CDR3 runs 15 residues. V dropped 3 bases and J dropped 0 bases, with 12 bases sitting between them. The germline CDR1 and CDR2 sequences are KGHSH and LQKENI. The CDR3: CASSPLWGSSYEQYF. CDR3 bases: TGTGCCAGCTCACCCCTATGGGGGAGCTCCTACGAGCAGTACTTC. Combining the CDR3 with reference TRBV18 and TRBJ2-7 gives the whole variable domain NAGVMQNPRHLVRRRGQEARLRCSPMKGHSHVYWYRQLPEEGLKFMVYLQKENIIDESGMPKERFSAEFPKEGPSILRIQQVVRGDSAAYFCASSPLWGSSYEQYFGPGTRLTVT.

This clone was recorded once. The chain carries TRBV5-4 and TRBJ2-7; 7 bases are shared with TRBD1. The ends lost 1 base at V and 2 bases at J; junction bases unmatched: 3. Germline assignment: CDR1 SGHNT and CDR2 YYREEE (reference sequence). This CDR3 has 14 residues. CDR3 region: CASSLYQGAYEQYF. In DNA form, the CDR3 reads TGTGCCAGCAGCTTGTATCAGGGGGCCTACGAGCAGTACTTC.

The V call is TRBV10-2, the J call TRBJ1-5; D gene ambiguous. CDR1 is WSHSY, CDR2 SAAADI, per germline. The CDR3 has 14 amino acids. Trimming left V 6 bases short and J 6 bases short, with 15 bases between. The DNA for the CDR3 is TGCGCCAGCAGCCCCTTTATTGGGCTTCAGCCCCAGCATTTT. It is translated as CASSPFIGLQPQHF.

This clone was seen once. This sequence joins TRBV7-3 and TRBJ2-2; the D is unclear. CDR3 length: 14 amino acids. From germline, CDR1 is SGHTA and CDR2 FQGTGA. V was pared by 1 base and J by 6 bases, with 9 bases between. CDR3 region: CASSLKVLSGELFF. The CDR3 DNA is TGTGCCAGCAGCTTAAAGGTCCTATCCGGGGAGCTGTTTTTT. Complete variable domain (other parts from reference TRBV7-3 and TRBJ2-2): GAGVSQTPSNKVTEKGKYVELRCDPISGHTALYWYRQSLGQGPEFLIYFQGTGAADDSGLPNDRFFAVRPEGSVSTLKIQRTERGDSAVYLCASSLKVLSGELFFGEGSRLTVL.

The chain is built from TRBV6-4 and TRBJ2-7, with TRBD2 identical over 12 bases. The CDR3 loop spans 14 amino acids. Germline CDR1 is MRHNA and CDR2 is SNTAGT. J gave up 5 bases and V 6 bases, and 5 bases lay outside the gene matches. The CDR3 is CASRGRLAGDEQYF. CDR3 coding DNA: TGTGCCAGCAGAGGAAGACTAGCGGGAGACGAGCAGTACTTC.

V is TRBV28 and J is TRBJ1-5, with unresolved D. This CDR3 has 13 amino acids. V dropped 5 bases and J dropped 5 bases, with 10 bases sitting between them. Germline CDR1 reads MDHEN; CDR2 reads SYDVKM. The CDR3 protein is CASSGSPDQPQHF. CDR3 nucleotides: TGTGCCAGCAGTGGGAGTCCAGATCAGCCCCAGCATTTT.

The chain recombines TRBV6-1 with TRBJ1-2, with TRBD1 matching 8 bases. CDR1 and CDR2 (germline): MNHNS, SASEGT. The CDR3 has 15 amino acids. V was clipped by 2 bases and J by 5 bases; unmatched bases: 7. CDR3 nucleotides: TGTGCCAGCAGTGAACACGCAGGGGGCGAATATGGCTACACCTTC. It translates to CASSEHAGGEYGYTF.

This chain connects TRBV4-3 to TRBJ2-1; 11 bases agree with TRBD2. CDR1 LGHNA and CDR2 YSLEER come from the germline V gene. The CDR3 spans 18 residues. The V segment lost 0 bases and the J segment 5 bases; nucleotides outside the gene matches: 9. In DNA form, the CDR3 reads TGCGCCAGCAGCCAAGATCATTTTAGCGGGAGGGCCGACAATGAGCAGTTCTTC. It yields the protein CASSQDHFSGRADNEQFF.

The DNA for the CDR3 is TGTGCCAGCAGCCGAGGTCCGGACAGGGACTACGAGCAGTACTTC. Encoded protein: CASSRGPDRDYEQYF. The chain uses TRBV5-6 and TRBJ2-7, with 8 bases lining up with TRBD1. This CDR3 spans 15 amino acids. V lost 4 bases, J lost 3 bases, and 9 bases stayed unmatched. The germline CDR1 and CDR2 sequences are SGHDT and YYEEEE.

This chain links TRBV19 with TRBJ1-4; 8 positions match TRBD1. Per the germline V gene, CDR1 is LNHDA and CDR2 is SQIVND (reference sequence). The CDR3 contains 13 residues. With V trimmed by 6 bases and J by 7 bases, 4 bases remained unmatched. The CDR3 DNA sequence: TGTGCCAGTAGGGACAGGGCGGGTGAAAAACTGTTTTTT. Its protein product is CASRDRAGEKLFF.

As to this clone: The junction does not match germline at one end; this may be a read error. The chain carries TRBV7-9 and TRBJ2-1; a weak D match, TRBD2 (5 bases). The CDR3 covers 14 residues. Looked up from germline, CDR1 is SEHNR and CDR2 is FQNEAQ (reference sequence). The CDR3 coding sequence is TGCAACGTGGCGAGGGAGAGCTACTACAATGAGCAGTTCTTC. Translation gives CNVARESYYNEQFF. The full variable domain, its missing parts supplied by reference TRBV7-9 and TRBJ2-1, is DTGVSQNPRHKITKRGQNVTFRCDPISEHNRLYWYRQTLGQGPEFLTYFQNEAQLEKSRLLSDRFSAERPKGSFSTLEIQRTEQGDSAMYLCNVARESYYNEQFFGPGTRLTVL.

Notes on this clone: Mismatch with germline at one junction end may stem from a read error. The same CDR3 can be traced to other DNA sequences in this sample. The CDR3: CASSPSDNEQFF. Here the CDR3 DNA reads TGTGCCAGCTCACCCTCCGACAATGAGCAGTTCTTC. V is TRBV18 and J is TRBJ2-1; the D is unclear. CDR1 is KGHSH and CDR2 is LQKENI in the germline V gene. The CDR3 sequence is 12 residues long. Together with reference TRBV18 and TRBJ2-1, the CDR3 gives the full variable domain: NAGVMQNPRHLVRRRGQEARLRCSPMKGHSHVYWYRQLPEEGLKFMVYLQKENIIDESGMPKERFSAEFPKEGPSILRIQQVVRGDSAAYFCASSPSDNEQFFGPGTRLTVL.

The chain combines TRBV30 with TRBJ2-7; the D is unclear. This CDR3 spans 12 amino acids. The V gene lost 0 bases and the J gene lost 6 bases, with 9 bases spanning the gap. Germline-derived CDR1 and CDR2 are GTSNPN and SVGIG (reference sequence). The CDR3 region has the DNA TGTGCCTGGAGTGTAACCCTATTCGAGCAGTACTTC. This gives the protein CAWSVTLFEQYF. The full variable domain, in which reference TRBV30 and TRBJ2-7 provide the parts outside the CDR3, is SQTIHQWPATLVQPVGSPLSLECTVEGTSNPNLYWYRQAAGRGLQLLFYSVGIGQISSEVPQNLSASRPQDRQFILSSKKLLLSDSGFYLCAWSVTLFEQYFGPGTRLTVT.

The V gene is TRBV7-9, the J gene TRBJ1-2; possibly TRBD1 for D (6 bases). V lost 5 bases and J 0 bases, leaving 13 bases between the germline ends. The length of the CDR3 is 15 residues. From germline, CDR1 is SEHNR and CDR2 FQNEAQ (reference sequence). CDR3 region: CASSPNRDPNYGYTF. Here the CDR3 DNA reads TGTGCCAGCAGCCCTAACAGGGATCCTAACTATGGCTACACCTTC.

The V and J genes are TRBV5-1 and TRBJ2-5; possibly TRBD1 for D (5 bases). V lost 2 bases and J lost 1, with 9 bases in between. Germline V gene data show CDR1 as SGHRS and CDR2 as YFSETQ. The CDR3 totals 14 residues. The CDR3 reads CASSFMTAQETQYF. Here the CDR3 DNA reads TGCGCCAGCAGCTTTATGACAGCCCAAGAGACCCAGTACTTC.